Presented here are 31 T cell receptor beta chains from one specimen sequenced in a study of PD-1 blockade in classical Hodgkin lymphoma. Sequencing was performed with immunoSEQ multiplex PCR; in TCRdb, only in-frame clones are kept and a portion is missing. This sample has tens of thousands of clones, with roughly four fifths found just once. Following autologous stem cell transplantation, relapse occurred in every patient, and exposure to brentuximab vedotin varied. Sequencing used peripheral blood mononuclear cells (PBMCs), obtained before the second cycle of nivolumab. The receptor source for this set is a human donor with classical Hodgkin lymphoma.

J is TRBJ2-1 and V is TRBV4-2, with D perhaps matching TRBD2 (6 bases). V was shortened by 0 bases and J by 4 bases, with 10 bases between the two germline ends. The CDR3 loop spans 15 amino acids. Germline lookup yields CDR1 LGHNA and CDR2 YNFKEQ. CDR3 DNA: TGTGCCAGCAGCCAAGAGGTGGGGGGTTACAATGAGCAGTTCTTC. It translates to CASSQEVGGYNEQFF.

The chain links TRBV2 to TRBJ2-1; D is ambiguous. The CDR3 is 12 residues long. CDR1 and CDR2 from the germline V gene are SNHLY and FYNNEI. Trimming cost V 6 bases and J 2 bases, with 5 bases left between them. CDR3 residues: CASRIPYNEQFF. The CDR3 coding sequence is TGTGCCAGCAGAATTCCCTACAATGAGCAGTTCTTC.

CDR3 in DNA: TGTGCCAGCAGCATCCTTCCTAGGAACAGGGCTGAGACCCAGTACTTC. It yields the protein CASSILPRNRAETQYF. This chain links TRBV5-8 with TRBJ2-5; D may be TRBD1 (6 bases). CDR3 size: 16 residues. Trimming took 4 bases from V and 5 from J, leaving 21 bases between them. Germline lookup yields CDR1 SGHTS and CDR2 YDEGEE.

CDR3 coding DNA: TGCGCCAGCAGCCTCGGGACAGTGCCCACCGGGGAGCTGTTTTTT. Its translation is CASSLGTVPTGELFF. The genes are TRBV4-1 and TRBJ2-2; 7 nucleotides align to TRBD1. Germline CDR1 reads MGHRA; CDR2 reads YSYEKL. The trim removed 4 bases at V and 4 bases at J, leaving 6 bases unmatched. This CDR3 has 15 amino acids.

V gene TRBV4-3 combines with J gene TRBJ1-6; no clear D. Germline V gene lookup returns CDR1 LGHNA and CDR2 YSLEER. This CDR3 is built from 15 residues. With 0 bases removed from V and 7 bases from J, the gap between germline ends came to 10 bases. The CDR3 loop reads CASSQEDLGNSPLHF. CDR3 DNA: TGCGCCAGCAGCCAAGAAGATTTGGGGAATTCACCCCTCCACTTT.

The CDR3 DNA reads as TGTGCCAGCAGTTTCGGACAGATCTACGAGCAGTACTTC. Translating it yields CASSFGQIYEQYF. The chain is built from TRBV28 and TRBJ2-7, with D tentatively TRBD1 (6 bases). This CDR3 region has 13 residues. Trimming removed 3 bases at V and 3 bases at J, with 9 bases between. Germline loops: CDR1 MDHEN, CDR2 SYDVKM.

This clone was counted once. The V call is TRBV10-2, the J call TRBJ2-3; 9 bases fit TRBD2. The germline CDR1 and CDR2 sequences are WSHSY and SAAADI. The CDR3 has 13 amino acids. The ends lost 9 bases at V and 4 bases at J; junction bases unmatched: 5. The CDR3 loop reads CARSGGTADTQYF. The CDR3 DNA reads TGCGCCAGGAGCGGGGGGACCGCAGATACGCAGTATTTT.

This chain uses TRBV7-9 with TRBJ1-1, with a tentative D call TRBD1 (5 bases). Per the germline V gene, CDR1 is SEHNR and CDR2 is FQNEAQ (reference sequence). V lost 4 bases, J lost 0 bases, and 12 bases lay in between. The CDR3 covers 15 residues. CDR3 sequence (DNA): TGTGCCAGCAGCTCCGGAGGGGCGATGAACACTGAAGCTTTCTTT. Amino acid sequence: CASSSGGAMNTEAFF.

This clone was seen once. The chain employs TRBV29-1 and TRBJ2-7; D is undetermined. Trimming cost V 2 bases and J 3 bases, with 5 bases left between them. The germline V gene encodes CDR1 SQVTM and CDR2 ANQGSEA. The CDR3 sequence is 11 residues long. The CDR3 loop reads CSVEWGYEQYF. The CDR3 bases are TGCAGCGTTGAATGGGGCTACGAGCAGTACTTC.

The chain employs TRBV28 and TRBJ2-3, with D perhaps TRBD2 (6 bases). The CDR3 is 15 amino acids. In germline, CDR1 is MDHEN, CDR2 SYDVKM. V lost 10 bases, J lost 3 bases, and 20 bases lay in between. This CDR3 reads CATEGRRGRTDTQYF. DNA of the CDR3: TGTGCCACGGAGGGGAGGCGGGGTCGGACAGATACGCAGTATTTT.

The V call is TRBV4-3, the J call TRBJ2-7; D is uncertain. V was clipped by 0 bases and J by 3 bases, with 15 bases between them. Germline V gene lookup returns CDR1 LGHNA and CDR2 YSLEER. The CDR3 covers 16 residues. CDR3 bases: TGCGCCAGCAGCCAAGATCGAAGCTACATGAACTACGAGCAGTACTTC. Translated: CASSQDRSYMNYEQYF.

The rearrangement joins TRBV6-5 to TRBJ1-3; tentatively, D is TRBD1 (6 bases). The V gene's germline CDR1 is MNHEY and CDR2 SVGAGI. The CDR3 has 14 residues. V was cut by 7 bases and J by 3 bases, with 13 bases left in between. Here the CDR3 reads CASKRGISGNTIYF. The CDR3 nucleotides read TGTGCCAGCAAAAGGGGGATTAGTGGAAACACCATATATTTT.

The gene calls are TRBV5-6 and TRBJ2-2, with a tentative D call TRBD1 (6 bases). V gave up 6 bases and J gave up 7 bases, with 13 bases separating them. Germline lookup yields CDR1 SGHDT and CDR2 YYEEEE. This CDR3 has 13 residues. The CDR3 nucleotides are TGTGCCAGCACCCAGGGGTGGGTCGGGGAGCTGTTTTTT. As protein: CASTQGWVGELFF.

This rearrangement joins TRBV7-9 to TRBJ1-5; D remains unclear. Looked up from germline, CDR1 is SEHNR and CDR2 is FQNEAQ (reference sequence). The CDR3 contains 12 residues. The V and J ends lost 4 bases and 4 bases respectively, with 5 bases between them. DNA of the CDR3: TGTGCCAGCAGCTCCCATAATCAGCCCCAGCATTTT. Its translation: CASSSHNQPQHF.

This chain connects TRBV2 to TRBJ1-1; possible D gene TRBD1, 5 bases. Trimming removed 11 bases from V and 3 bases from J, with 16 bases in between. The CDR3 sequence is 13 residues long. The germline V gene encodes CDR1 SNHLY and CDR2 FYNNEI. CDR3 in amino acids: CAGSRDGDTEAFF. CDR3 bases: TGTGCCGGATCCCGGGACGGAGACACTGAAGCTTTCTTT.

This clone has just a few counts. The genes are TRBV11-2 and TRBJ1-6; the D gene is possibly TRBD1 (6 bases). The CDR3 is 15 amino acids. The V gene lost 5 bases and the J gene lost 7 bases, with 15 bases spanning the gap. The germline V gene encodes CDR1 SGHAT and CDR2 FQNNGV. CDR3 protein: CASSRRPDRNSPLHF. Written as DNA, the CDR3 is TGTGCCAGCAGCAGAAGACCCGACAGGAATTCACCCCTCCACTTT.

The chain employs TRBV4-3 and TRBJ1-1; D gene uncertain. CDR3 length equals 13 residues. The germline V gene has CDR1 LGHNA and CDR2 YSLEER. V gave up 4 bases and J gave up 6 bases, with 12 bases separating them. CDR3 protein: CASSPEGASEAFF. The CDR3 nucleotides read TGCGCCAGCAGCCCGGAGGGCGCGTCTGAAGCTTTCTTT.

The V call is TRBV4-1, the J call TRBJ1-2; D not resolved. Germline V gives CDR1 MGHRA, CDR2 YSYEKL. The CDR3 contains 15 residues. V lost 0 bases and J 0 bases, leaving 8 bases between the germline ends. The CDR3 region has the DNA TGCGCCAGCAGCCAAGAGGGCAGCTCTAACTATGGCTACACCTTC. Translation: CASSQEGSSNYGYTF.

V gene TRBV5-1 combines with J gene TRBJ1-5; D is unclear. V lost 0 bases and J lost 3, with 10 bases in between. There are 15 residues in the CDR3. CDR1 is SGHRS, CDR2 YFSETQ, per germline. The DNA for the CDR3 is TGCGCCAGCAGCTTGGGAGGGTCCTTCAATCAGCCCCAGCATTTT. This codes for CASSLGGSFNQPQHF.

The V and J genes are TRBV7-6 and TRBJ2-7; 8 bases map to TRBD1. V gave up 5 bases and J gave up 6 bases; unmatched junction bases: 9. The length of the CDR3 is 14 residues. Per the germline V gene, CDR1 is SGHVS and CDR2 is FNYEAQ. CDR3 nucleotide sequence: TGTGCCAGCAGCCCCCCGGACAGGGAGGCCGAGCAGTACTTC. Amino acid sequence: CASSPPDREAEQYF.

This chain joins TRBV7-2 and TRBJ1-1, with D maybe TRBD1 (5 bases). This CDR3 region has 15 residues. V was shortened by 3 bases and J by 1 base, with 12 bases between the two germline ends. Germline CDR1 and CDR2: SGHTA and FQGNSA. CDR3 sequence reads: CASSFAVQGNTEAFF. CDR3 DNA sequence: TGTGCCAGCAGCTTTGCCGTCCAGGGGAACACTGAAGCTTTCTTT.

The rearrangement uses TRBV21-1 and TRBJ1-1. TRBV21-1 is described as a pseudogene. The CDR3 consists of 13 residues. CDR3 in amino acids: CASRMDGYTEAFF. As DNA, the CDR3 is TGTGCCAGCAGGATGGACGGATACACTGAAGCTTTCTTT.

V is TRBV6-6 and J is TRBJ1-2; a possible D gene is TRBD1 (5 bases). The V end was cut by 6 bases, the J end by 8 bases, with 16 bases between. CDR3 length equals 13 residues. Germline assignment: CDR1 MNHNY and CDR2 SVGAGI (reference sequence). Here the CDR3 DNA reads TGTGCCAGCAGCCTGGGGGAAGTTGGAGGCTACACCTTC. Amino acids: CASSLGEVGGYTF.

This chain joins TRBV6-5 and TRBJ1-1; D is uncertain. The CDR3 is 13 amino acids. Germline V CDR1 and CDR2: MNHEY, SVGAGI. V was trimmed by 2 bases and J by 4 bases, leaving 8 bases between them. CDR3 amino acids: CASSYGGTTEAFF. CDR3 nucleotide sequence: TGTGCCAGCAGTTACGGCGGAACCACTGAAGCTTTCTTT.

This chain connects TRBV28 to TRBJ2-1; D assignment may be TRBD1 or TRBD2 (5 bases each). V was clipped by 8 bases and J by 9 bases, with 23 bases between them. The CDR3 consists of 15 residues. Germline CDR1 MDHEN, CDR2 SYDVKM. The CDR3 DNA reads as TGTGCCAGCTTGGAAGGGACGGGGACCGTCGGTGAGCAGTTCTTC. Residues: CASLEGTGTVGEQFF. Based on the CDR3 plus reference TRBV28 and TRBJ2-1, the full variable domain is DVKVTQSSRYLVKRTGEKVFLECVQDMDHENMFWYRQDPGLGLRLIYFSYDVKMKEKGDIPEGYSVSREKKERFSLILESASTNQTSMYLCASLEGTGTVGEQFFGPGTRLTVL.

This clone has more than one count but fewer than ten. In nucleotides, the CDR3 is TGCGCCAGCAGCCAAGAGCCCTATTCACCCCTCCACTTT. It codes for CASSQEPYSPLHF. V and J are TRBV4-1 and TRBJ1-6; no definite D call. The CDR3 covers 13 residues. The V end was cut by 0 bases, the J end by 8 bases, with 5 bases between. Looked up from germline, CDR1 is MGHRA and CDR2 is YSYEKL.

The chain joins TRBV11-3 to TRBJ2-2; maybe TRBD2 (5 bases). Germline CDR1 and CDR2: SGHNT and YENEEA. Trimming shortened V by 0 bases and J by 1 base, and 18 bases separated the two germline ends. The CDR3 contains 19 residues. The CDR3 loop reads CASSLDRGREGGNTGELFF. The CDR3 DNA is TGTGCCAGCAGCTTAGATCGGGGTAGGGAAGGCGGGAACACCGGGGAGCTGTTTTTT.

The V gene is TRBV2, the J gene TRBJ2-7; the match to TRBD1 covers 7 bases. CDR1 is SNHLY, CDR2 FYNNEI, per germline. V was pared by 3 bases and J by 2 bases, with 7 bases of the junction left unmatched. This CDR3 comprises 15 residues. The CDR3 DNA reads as TGTGCCAGCAGTGACCACAGGGGCCTCACCTACGAGCAGTACTTC. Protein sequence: CASSDHRGLTYEQYF. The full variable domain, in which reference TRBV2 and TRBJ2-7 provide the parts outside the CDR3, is EPEVTQTPSHQVTQMGQEVILRCVPISNHLYFYWYRQILGQKVEFLVSFYNNEISEKSEIFDDQFSVERPDGSNFTLKIRSTKLEDSAMYFCASSDHRGLTYEQYFGPGTRLTVT.

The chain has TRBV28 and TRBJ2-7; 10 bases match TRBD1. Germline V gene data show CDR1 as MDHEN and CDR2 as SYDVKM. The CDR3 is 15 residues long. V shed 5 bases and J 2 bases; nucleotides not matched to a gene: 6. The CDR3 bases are TGTGCCAGCAGTATGGGACAGGGGTGGGCCTACGAGCAGTACTTC. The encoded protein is CASSMGQGWAYEQYF.

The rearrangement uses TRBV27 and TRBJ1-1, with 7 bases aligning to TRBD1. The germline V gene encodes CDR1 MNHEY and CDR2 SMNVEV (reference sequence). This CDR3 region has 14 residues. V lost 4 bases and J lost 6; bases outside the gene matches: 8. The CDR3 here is CASSWGFQGAEAFF. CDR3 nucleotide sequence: TGTGCCAGCAGTTGGGGTTTCCAGGGGGCTGAAGCTTTCTTT.

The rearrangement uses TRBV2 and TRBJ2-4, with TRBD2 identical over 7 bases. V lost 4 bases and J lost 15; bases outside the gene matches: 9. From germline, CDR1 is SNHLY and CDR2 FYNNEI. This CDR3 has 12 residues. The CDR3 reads CASSGGGSGLYF. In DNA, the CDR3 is TGTGCCAGCAGTGGGGGAGGGTCAGGGTTGTACTTC.